The clone carrying this TCR beta chain was seen many times. These data belong to a study of response to subunit inactivated influenza vaccine. TCRdb processed the RT-PCR reads anew with MiXCR; each CDR3 protein has one entry. The top ten clones hold 9.5% to 12% of a sample with some 570,000 distinct CDR3 sequences, approximately 11% of them seen once. The same data also contributed to another study, on T cells expressing NK-cell markers. That study adds: Generation of TCR beta cDNA was performed by 5'RACE template switching incorporating UMIs.

The TCR originated in a man over 45 who received an inactivated influenza vaccine. The source was PBMCs from blood, collected on the day of vaccination.

The CDR3 sequence is CSARGFKNIQYF. CDR3 bases: TGCAGCGCGAGGGGCTTCAAAAACATTCAGTACTTC. The V and J genes are TRBV29-1 and TRBJ2-4; D is possibly TRBD1 or TRBD2 (5 bases each). Deletions cut 7 bases from V and 3 bases from J, with 10 bases between. Germline V gene sequence: CDR1 SQVTM, CDR2 ANQGSEA. This CDR3 is 12 amino acids long.